This TCR beta chain appears in the sequencing data of a study of blood T cell repertoires in COVID-19 (dated by TCRdb to about 2020). In terms of the full investigation: Samples from collaborators originated in the United States, Italy and Spain and spanned both the acute and convalescent phases of COVID-19. The material from the prospective study consisted of cDNA or gDNA derived from T cells, B-cell-depleted T cells, or PBMCs. Deeply sampled blood TCRbeta repertoires from subjects exposed to, actively infected with, or recovered from COVID-19 were included in the dataset. The repertoires were released in a freely available public database intended as a resource for research on the immune response to SARS-CoV-2. Samples came from the ongoing ImmuneRACE study (first 160 participants) plus 1,254 subjects from 6 global collaborators. A de-identified subject ID, COVID-19 status, age in years and sex were almost always included in the sample metadata. HLA class I and class II types, where available, came from metadata supplied by the sample provider rather than from assay-based typing.

Of note for this clone: Its antigen has not been determined. No base quality values were provided; no much bigger clone lies one nucleotide off.

Paper-wide results and their limitations: Clinical and demographic metadata were provided uncurated, with the amount varying by source and participant.

Collaborating institutions collected whole blood in K2EDTA tubes following their own protocols. For TCRbeta analysis, collaborators shipped samples as frozen whole blood, isolated PBMCs, or DNA extracted from either of those sample types. TCRbeta CDR3 regions were amplified from genomic DNA using the immunoSEQ Assay, a bias-controlled multiplex PCR. On the study's bioinformatics: The number of nucleated cells in each sample was estimated from the amplification of reference gene primers within the assay. To quantify the absolute abundance of each unique TCRbeta CDR3 rearrangement, sequence reads were collapsed and filtered. For each sample, productive Simpson clonality was calculated as the square root of Simpson's diversity index over productive rearrangements. The table comes from immuneACCESS by way of TCRdb, which keeps in-frame sequences with V and J called. Part of the clones is missing from these tables; in studies checked, under half for an unresolved V gene and the rest for unknown reasons. That table furnishes V, J and clone size, whereas the DNA furnished D and trimming. The sample records 70,000 to 95,000 clones, over 80% of which are singletons. The ten largest clones capture roughly 18% of the sample.

The sequencing sample was made of peripheral blood. The TCR originated in an elderly man with active or convalescent COVID-19.

The nucleotide sequence is TGTGCCAGCAGTACAGGGGGGATTGGGGCTTCTGGGGCCAACGTCCTGACTTTC. Its product reads: CASSTGGIGASGANVLTF. The receptor chain draws on TRBV27 and TRBJ2-6; a stretch of 8 junction bases matches TRBD1. V loses 5 bases at its end and J loses 1 base; junction bases beyond the gene matches: 10. CDR1 and CDR2 (MNHEY, SMNVEV) derive from the germline V gene (reference sequence). From its cysteine to its phenylalanine, the CDR3 spans 18 amino acids. Only the CDR3 part of the read is kept: 54 bases, read in frame from the first base.